A selection of T cell receptor beta chains follows, all from one sample in a study. TCRdb re-derived calls from the 5' RACE reads in MiXCR, one entry per CDR3 protein. The repertoire holds about 40,000 distinct CDR3 sequences, with 18% as singletons. Sequencing input: naive CD4+ T cells sorted from a lymph node. The source of these receptors is a female donor with breast cancer. CDR3s include the opening cysteine and the closing phenylalanine or tryptophan. Each record gives: CDR3 protein, CDR3 DNA, D gene, clone size, J gene, V gene. D genes are given only for firm matches. The size field is filled for only some rows; it gives once, few, many or a size class.

CDR3: CAWSPGVHYGYTF
DNA: TGTGCCTGGAGCCCTGGGGTGCACTATGGCTACACCTTC
D: NA
size: once
J: TRBJ1-2
V: TRBV30

CDR3: CASSLRTSHDTQYF
DNA: TGTGCCAGCAGCTTAAGGACTAGCCACGATACGCAGTATTTT
D: TRBD2
size: once
J: TRBJ2-3
V: TRBV7-3

CDR3: CASSLAVMSYEQYF
DNA: TGCGCCAGCAGCTTGGCCGTCATGTCCTACGAGCAGTACTTC
D: NA
size: few
J: TRBJ2-7
V: TRBV5-1

CDR3: CASSPREKLFF
DNA: TGTGCCAGCAGCCCCCGGGAAAAACTGTTTTTT
D: NA
size: NA
J: TRBJ1-4
V: TRBV28

CDR3: CASSLWDRSYEQYF
DNA: TGTGCCAGCAGTTTATGGGACAGATCCTACGAGCAGTACTTC
D: TRBD1
size: many
J: TRBJ2-7
V: TRBV12-3/TRBV12-4

CDR3: CASSSPGGYGYTF
DNA: TGTGCCAGCAGTTCCCCAGGGGGCTATGGCTACACCTTC
D: TRBD1
size: few
J: TRBJ1-2
V: TRBV27

CDR3: CASSSGTGGREQFF
DNA: TGTGCCAGCAGCTCGGGGACAGGGGGGAGGGAGCAGTTCTTC
D: TRBD1
size: few
J: TRBJ2-1
V: TRBV11-3

CDR3: CASSLAGPGNTIYF
DNA: TGCGCCAGCAGCTTAGCAGGGCCTGGAAACACCATATATTTT
D: NA
size: NA
J: TRBJ1-3
V: TRBV5-1

CDR3: CSVNRGQETQYF
DNA: TGCAGCGTCAACCGGGGCCAAGAGACCCAGTACTTC
D: NA
size: many
J: TRBJ2-5
V: TRBV29-1

CDR3: CASSRQGNTEAFF
DNA: TGCGCCAGCAGCCGACAGGGGAACACTGAAGCTTTCTTT
D: TRBD1
size: NA
J: TRBJ1-1
V: TRBV4-1

CDR3: CASSSRLRVYNEQFF
DNA: TGTGCCAGCAGCTCCCGGTTGCGGGTTTACAATGAGCAGTTCTTC
D: NA
size: NA
J: TRBJ2-1
V: TRBV7-2

CDR3: CASRTQGDTEAFF
DNA: TGTGCCAGCAGAACCCAGGGGGACACTGAAGCTTTCTTT
D: TRBD1
size: many
J: TRBJ1-1
V: TRBV7-2

CDR3: CATSAQRGKATGELFF
DNA: TGTGCCACCAGTGCCCAGCGGGGGAAGGCCACCGGGGAGCTGTTTTTT
D: TRBD2
size: many
J: TRBJ2-2
V: TRBV24-1

CDR3: CASSYSGQGATEAFF
DNA: TGTGCCAGCAGTTACTCGGGACAGGGGGCGACTGAAGCTTTCTTT
D: TRBD1
size: NA
J: TRBJ1-1
V: TRBV6-6

CDR3: CASSFRVDDGYTF
DNA: TGTGCCAGCAGCTTCAGGGTAGACGATGGCTACACCTTC
D: NA
size: NA
J: TRBJ1-2
V: TRBV7-9

CDR3: CASSIDPVNYGYTF
DNA: TGTGCCAGTAGTATAGATCCGGTGAACTATGGCTACACCTTC
D: NA
size: few
J: TRBJ1-2
V: TRBV19

CDR3: CASSEGQSSGNTIYF
DNA: TGTGCCAGCAGTGAGGGACAGAGCTCTGGAAACACCATATATTTT
D: TRBD1
size: few
J: TRBJ1-3
V: TRBV6-1

CDR3: CASGTSGGVGNQPQHF
DNA: TGTGCCAGCGGTACCTCGGGAGGGGTCGGCAATCAGCCCCAGCATTTT
D: NA
size: many
J: TRBJ1-5
V: TRBV28

CDR3: CASNLDLPGNEQFF
DNA: TGTGCCAGCAACTTGGACCTACCAGGGAATGAGCAGTTCTTC
D: NA
size: many
J: TRBJ2-1
V: TRBV5-5

CDR3: CASSRKPGTSDAYEQYF
DNA: TGTGCCAGCAGTCGGAAGCCCGGGACTAGCGATGCCTACGAGCAGTACTTC
D: TRBD2
size: few
J: TRBJ2-7
V: TRBV7-9

CDR3: CASSAPGRVSYEQYF
DNA: TGTGCCAGCAGTGCCCCAGGGAGGGTATCCTACGAGCAGTACTTC
D: TRBD2
size: many
J: TRBJ2-7
V: TRBV6-2/TRBV6-3

CDR3: CASSLGGTDYGYTF
DNA: TGTGCCAGCAGTTTGGGGGGAACGGACTATGGCTACACCTTC
D: NA
size: NA
J: TRBJ1-2
V: TRBV12-3/TRBV12-4

CDR3: CASSLYSQETQYF
DNA: TGCGCCAGCAGCTTGTACAGTCAAGAGACCCAGTACTTC
D: NA
size: NA
J: TRBJ2-5
V: TRBV5-1

CDR3: CASSLSGSGTAETQYF
DNA: TGTGCCAGCAGTTTAAGCGGGAGCGGTACGGCGGAGACCCAGTACTTC
D: TRBD2
size: NA
J: TRBJ2-5
V: TRBV12-3/TRBV12-4

CDR3: CASSLGGPDVGNTIYF
DNA: TGCGCCAGCAGTTTGGGGGGGCCAGACGTCGGAAACACCATATATTTT
D: NA
size: NA
J: TRBJ1-3
V: TRBV5-1

CDR3: CASSVGWSNQPQHF
DNA: TGTGCCAGCAGCGTAGGTTGGAGCAATCAGCCCCAGCATTTT
D: NA
size: many
J: TRBJ1-5
V: TRBV9

CDR3: CASSENAAGSYEQYF
DNA: TGTGCCAGCAGTGAAAATGCGGCAGGCAGCTACGAGCAGTACTTC
D: NA
size: few
J: TRBJ2-7
V: TRBV6-1

CDR3: CSALIPDRGDTQYF
DNA: TGCAGTGCCTTAATCCCAGACAGGGGAGATACGCAGTATTTT
D: TRBD1
size: once
J: TRBJ2-3
V: TRBV20-1

CDR3: CASSTSDATNEKLFF
DNA: TGTGCCAGCAGCACTTCAGATGCAACTAATGAAAAACTGTTTTTT
D: NA
size: NA
J: TRBJ1-4
V: TRBV9

CDR3: CASSQPGNQPQHF
DNA: TGTGCCAGCAGCCAACCCGGGAATCAGCCCCAGCATTTT
D: NA
size: few
J: TRBJ1-5
V: TRBV4-2

CDR3: CASSSVKANYGYTF
DNA: TGTGCCAGCAGTTCGGTGAAGGCCAACTATGGCTACACCTTC
D: NA
size: few
J: TRBJ1-2
V: TRBV6-5

CDR3: CASSLAGGDQPQHF
DNA: TGTGCCAGCAGTTTGGCAGGGGGGGATCAGCCCCAGCATTTT
D: TRBD1
size: many
J: TRBJ1-5
V: TRBV28

CDR3: CASSGLGTQYF
DNA: TGTGCCAGCAGCGGGCTCGGGACGCAGTATTTT
D: NA
size: NA
J: TRBJ2-3
V: TRBV7-3

CDR3: CASSGGRDSTDTQYF
DNA: TGTGCCAGCAGCGGGGGACGGGACAGCACAGATACGCAGTATTTT
D: NA
size: few
J: TRBJ2-3
V: TRBV9

CDR3: CASGSTDTQYF
DNA: TGTGCCAGCGGGAGCACAGATACGCAGTATTTT
D: NA
size: few
J: TRBJ2-3
V: TRBV12-3/TRBV12-4

CDR3: CASSYHPPGRLRNTEAFF
DNA: TGTGCCAGCAGCTATCACCCTCCGGGGCGGCTGCGGAACACTGAAGCTTTCTTT
D: NA
size: NA
J: TRBJ1-1
V: TRBV7-9

CDR3: CAISDGAAEKLFF
DNA: TGTGCCATCAGTGATGGAGCTGCTGAAAAACTGTTTTTT
D: NA
size: many
J: TRBJ1-4
V: TRBV10-3

CDR3: CASSQDDAGGSVGSSYEQYF
DNA: TGTGCCAGCAGCCAAGATGACGCGGGAGGCTCAGTAGGTAGCTCCTACGAGCAGTACTTC
D: TRBD2
size: many
J: TRBJ2-7
V: TRBV4-2

CDR3: CASSRPRTGSYEQYF
DNA: TGTGCCAGCAGCAGACCCCGAACAGGGTCCTACGAGCAGTACTTC
D: NA
size: medium-sized
J: TRBJ2-7
V: TRBV6-5

CDR3: CASRQGVTDTQYF
DNA: TGTGCCAGCAGACAGGGGGTGACAGATACGCAGTATTTT
D: TRBD1
size: NA
J: TRBJ2-3
V: TRBV2

CDR3: CASSMDLRDSLQETQYF
DNA: TGTGCCAGCAGCATGGACCTCCGGGACTCATTACAAGAGACCCAGTACTTC
D: NA
size: medium-sized
J: TRBJ2-5
V: TRBV5-5

CDR3: CASRGRVPLGTEAFF
DNA: TGCGCCAGCAGAGGGAGAGTACCTCTAGGCACTGAAGCTTTCTTT
D: NA
size: NA
J: TRBJ1-1
V: TRBV5-1

CDR3: CASSRDNGPEAFF
DNA: TGTGCCAGCTCACGGGACAACGGGCCTGAAGCTTTCTTT
D: NA
size: few
J: TRBJ1-1
V: TRBV18

CDR3: CASSGGTVYGYTF
DNA: TGTGCCAGCAGTGGAGGGACAGTATATGGCTACACCTTC
D: TRBD1
size: many
J: TRBJ1-2
V: TRBV25-1

CDR3: CASSLSWEGIQPQHF
DNA: TGTGCCAGCAGCTTGTCGTGGGAAGGGATTCAGCCCCAGCATTTT
D: NA
size: many
J: TRBJ1-5
V: TRBV5-5

CDR3: CASSISGGVSYEQYF
DNA: TGTGCCAGCAGCATTAGCGGGGGCGTCTCCTACGAGCAGTACTTC
D: TRBD2
size: many
J: TRBJ2-7
V: TRBV9

CDR3: CASSFRDGPGDTQYF
DNA: TGTGCCAGCAGTTTCCGGGACGGCCCCGGGGATACGCAGTATTTT
D: NA
size: few
J: TRBJ2-3
V: TRBV12-3/TRBV12-4

CDR3: CASTLDRESTKAFF
DNA: TGTGCCAGCACCCTCGACAGGGAGTCCACTAAAGCTTTCTTT
D: TRBD1
size: few
J: TRBJ1-1
V: TRBV12-3/TRBV12-4

CDR3: CASSYSFLSGSVNEQFF
DNA: TGCGCCAGCAGCTACTCCTTTCTTAGCGGGAGCGTGAATGAGCAGTTCTTC
D: TRBD2
size: NA
J: TRBJ2-1
V: TRBV5-1

CDR3: CASSLVGRAGGDNEQFF
DNA: TGTGCCAGCAGCTTAGTGGGTCGGGCAGGGGGAGACAATGAGCAGTTCTTC
D: TRBD1
size: few
J: TRBJ2-1
V: TRBV11-2

CDR3: CASSLAPGQGSEQYF
DNA: TGCGCCAGCAGCTTGGCGCCGGGACAGGGTAGCGAGCAGTACTTC
D: TRBD1
size: NA
J: TRBJ2-7
V: TRBV5-1

CDR3: CASSSEGGLRNTEAFF
DNA: TGTGCCAGTAGTTCGGAAGGAGGCCTGCGGAACACTGAAGCTTTCTTT
D: NA
size: NA
J: TRBJ1-1
V: TRBV19

CDR3: CASSSSIPDRGWMNTEAFF
DNA: TGTGCCAGCAGCTCCAGTATCCCCGACAGGGGCTGGATGAACACTGAAGCTTTCTTT
D: TRBD1
size: few
J: TRBJ1-1
V: TRBV14